These 20 T cell receptor beta chains were all obtained from the same sample, sequenced in a study of blood T cell repertoires in COVID-19. TCRdb keeps only in-frame clones here, not all; method: immunoSEQ multiplex PCR. The table has 300,000 to 400,000 clones, 88% seen once. Sequencing was carried out using peripheral blood. These receptors came from a woman in her forties or fifties with active or convalescent COVID-19.

The chain links TRBV28 to TRBJ2-7; TRBD2 agrees at 8 bases. Germline assignment: CDR1 MDHEN and CDR2 SYDVKM. V trimming: 2 bases; J trimming: 3 bases; junction bases outside the gene matches: 6. The CDR3 is made up of 15 amino acids. CDR3 loop: CASSLAGGDNYEQYF. The CDR3 DNA follows: TGTGCCAGCAGTTTAGCCGGGGGGGACAACTACGAGCAGTACTTC.

The V and J genes are TRBV12-3 or TRBV12-4 and TRBJ1-4; the D gene is possibly TRBD1 (5 bases). V lost 3 bases, J lost 7 bases, and 9 bases lay in between. This CDR3 has 13 residues. CDR3 sequence reads: CASSFGATEKLFF. The CDR3 DNA sequence: TGTGCCAGCAGTTTTGGGGCGACTGAAAAACTGTTTTTT.

This clone has only one observation. The J gene is TRBJ1-2, the V gene TRBV5-6, with no clear D. CDR1 and CDR2 from the germline V gene are SGHDT and YYEEEE. Trimming took 1 base from V and 6 from J, leaving 7 bases between them. The CDR3 runs 12 residues. For the CDR3, the DNA is TGTGCCAGCAGCTTGAGAAGAGATGGCTACACCTTC. This sequence encodes CASSLRRDGYTF.

A single count supports this clone. CDR3 coding DNA: TGTGCCAGCAGCTTAGGGCAGGTTACCTCTGGAAACACCATATATTTT. Translation gives CASSLGQVTSGNTIYF. The J gene is TRBJ1-3, the V gene TRBV7-2; no clear D. The CDR3 totals 16 residues. V was clipped by 1 base and J by 0 bases, with 10 bases between them. Germline V gene sequence: CDR1 SGHTA, CDR2 FQGNSA.

V is TRBV4-3 and J is TRBJ1-1; 9 positions agree with TRBD1. CDR3 length: 15 residues. Germline V lookup: CDR1 LGHNA, CDR2 YSLEER. Trimming took 4 bases from V and 4 from J; bases not matched to a gene: 7. The CDR3 is CASSRLRQGGTEAFF. The CDR3 DNA is TGCGCCAGCAGCCGACTGAGACAGGGGGGCACTGAAGCTTTCTTT.

The chain joins TRBV6-4 to TRBJ1-6; no clear D. The CDR3 contains 13 residues. V was clipped by 5 bases and J by 10 bases, with 12 bases between them. The germline gives CDR1 MRHNA, CDR2 SNTAGT. The CDR3 sequence: CASSYSRNSPLHF. The CDR3, as DNA: TGTGCCAGCAGTTACAGCAGGAACTCACCCCTCCACTTT.

The rearrangement joins TRBV18 to TRBJ2-1, with 11 bases aligning to TRBD2. The CDR3 runs 15 residues. Germline values: CDR1 KGHSH, CDR2 LQKENI. With 4 bases clipped from V and 8 bases from J, the junction kept 7 bases outside the gene matches. The DNA of the CDR3 is TGTGCCAGCTCACAAAGACTAGCGGGATCGGATGAGCAGTTCTTC. Translating it yields CASSQRLAGSDEQFF.

V is TRBV7-3 and J is TRBJ2-3, with 7 bases aligning to TRBD1. V was clipped by 2 bases and J by 1 base; unmatched bases: 6. CDR3 length: 16 residues. Germline V gene data show CDR1 as SGHTA and CDR2 as FQGTGA. The CDR3: CASSLVGGGGTDTQYF. The DNA of the CDR3 is TGTGCCAGCAGCTTAGTAGGGGGCGGAGGCACAGATACGCAGTATTTT.

The V gene is TRBV6-5, the J gene TRBJ1-6; D is ambiguous. The CDR3 contains 13 residues. CDR1 is MNHEY and CDR2 is SVGAGI in the germline V gene. Trimming took off 4 bases at V and 10 bases at J, with 11 bases between the two ends. CDR3 sequence (DNA): TGTGCCAGCAGTTTAGCGAGGGTCTCACCCCTCCACTTT. Amino acids: CASSLARVSPLHF.

The rearrangement links TRBV30 to TRBJ2-1, with TRBD2 matching 13 bases. This CDR3 has 15 residues. Trimming took 3 bases from V and 6 from J; bases not matched to a gene: 5. Looked up from germline, CDR1 is GTSNPN and CDR2 is SVGIG (reference sequence). CDR3 nucleotide sequence: TGTGCCTGGAGACTAGCGGGGGGGCCGATCAATGAGCAGTTCTTC. This translates into CAWRLAGGPINEQFF.

The chain joins TRBV29-1 to TRBJ2-7; TRBD1 matches 11 bases. This CDR3 has 14 residues. The germline V gene has CDR1 SQVTM and CDR2 ANQGSEA. The V and J ends lost 6 bases and 6 bases, in that order; junction bases with no gene match: 10. In DNA, the CDR3 is TGCAGCGTCGCCGGGACAGGGGGTAGTGGCGAGCAGTACTTC. Translating gives CSVAGTGGSGEQYF.

V and J are TRBV12-3 or TRBV12-4 and TRBJ1-6, with D unresolved. With 2 bases removed from V and 9 bases from J, the gap between germline ends came to 8 bases. The CDR3 length is 13 residues. The CDR3 here is CASSLMAGSPLHF. In DNA form, the CDR3 reads TGTGCCAGCAGTTTAATGGCAGGTTCACCCCTCCACTTT.

This chain joins TRBV2 and TRBJ1-5, with 9 bases aligning to TRBD1. The junction had 10 bases not matched to a gene; V was cut back by 6 bases and J by 7 bases. Germline V CDR1 and CDR2: SNHLY, FYNNEI. The CDR3 has 15 amino acids. The CDR3: CASRGSGTGSQPQHF. The CDR3 nucleotides read TGTGCCAGCAGAGGTTCCGGGACAGGGTCCCAGCCCCAGCATTTT.

The chain is built from TRBV24-1 and TRBJ1-5, with D perhaps TRBD1 (6 bases). The CDR3 totals 18 residues. The germline V gene has CDR1 KGHDR and CDR2 SFDVKD. V dropped 7 bases and J dropped 0 bases, with 21 bases sitting between them. The CDR3 protein is CATSAPSGHLVSNQPQHF. The CDR3 region has the DNA TGTGCCACCAGCGCTCCCTCGGGACACCTCGTTAGCAATCAGCCCCAGCATTTT.

CDR3 residues: CASSQVGQENEKLFF. CDR3 DNA sequence: TGCGCCAGCAGCCAAGTGGGACAGGAGAATGAAAAACTGTTTTTT. The chain uses TRBV4-1 and TRBJ1-4; 8 positions agree with TRBD1. CDR3 length: 15 amino acids. Germline values: CDR1 MGHRA, CDR2 YSYEKL. Trimming cost V 1 base and J 5 bases; bases outside gene matches: 3.

J is TRBJ1-4 and V is TRBV7-9; 7 bases match TRBD1. CDR1 is SEHNR, CDR2 FQNEAQ, per germline (reference sequence). The CDR3 covers 12 residues. V lost 5 bases to trimming and J lost 7 bases; unmatched junction nucleotides: 1. The CDR3 protein is CASSPGGEKLFF. CDR3 nucleotide sequence: TGTGCCAGCAGCCCAGGGGGTGAAAAACTGTTTTTT. Full variable domain (outside the CDR3, taken from reference TRBV7-9 and TRBJ1-4): DTGVSQNPRHKITKRGQNVTFRCDPISEHNRLYWYRQTLGQGPEFLTYFQNEAQLEKSRLLSDRFSAERPKGSFSTLEIQRTEQGDSAMYLCASSPGGEKLFFGSGTQLSVL.

The chain recombines TRBV6-5 with TRBJ1-4, with a tentative D call TRBD1 (6 bases). V lost 6 bases and J 1 base, leaving 9 bases between the germline ends. The CDR3 totals 14 residues. Per germline, CDR1 MNHEY and CDR2 SVGAGI. CDR3 region: CASRGALTNEKLFF. CDR3 bases: TGTGCCAGCAGGGGGGCGTTAACTAATGAAAAACTGTTTTTT.

The chain employs TRBV30 and TRBJ2-7; D perhaps matches TRBD1 (6 bases). CDR3 length equals 20 residues. Germline V CDR1 and CDR2: GTSNPN, SVGIG (reference sequence). Trimming stripped 2 bases from V and 3 bases from J, with 32 bases between. The CDR3 DNA reads TGTGCCTGGAGTACTTCTCTGAAACTACCAGGACAGAGGGACCTCTACGAGCAGTACTTC. Translating gives CAWSTSLKLPGQRDLYEQYF.

The chain joins TRBV12-5 to TRBJ2-2, with 10 bases matching TRBD2. The germline CDR1 and CDR2 sequences are LGHNT and FRNRAP. V shed 3 bases, J shed 1 base, and the junction held 2 bases outside the gene matches. This CDR3 region has 16 residues. CDR3 nucleotides: TGTGCTAGTGGTTTAATAGCGGGGGGGAACACCGGGGAGCTGTTTTTT. It yields the protein CASGLIAGGNTGELFF. The full variable domain, with the rest looked up from reference TRBV12-5 and TRBJ2-2, is DARVTQTPRHKVTEMGQEVTMRCQPILGHNTVFWYRQTMMQGLELLAYFRNRAPLDDSGMPKDRFSAEMPDATLATLKIQPSEPRDSAVYFCASGLIAGGNTGELFFGEGSRLTVL.

This chain joins TRBV28 and TRBJ1-2; 11 bases line up with TRBD1. Germline CDR1 reads MDHEN; CDR2 reads SYDVKM. V gave up 6 bases and J gave up 7 bases; unmatched junction bases: 10. The CDR3 loop spans 15 amino acids. The CDR3 DNA sequence: TGTGCCAGCAGCCAGCGAGGACAGGGGGCGTTTGGCTACACCTTC. Translating gives CASSQRGQGAFGYTF.